This is a list of T cell receptor beta chains from one sample in a study of regulatory T cells in long-lasting Graves disease. TCRdb used MiXCR to reprocess the multiplex PCR reads, holding one entry per CDR3 protein. The data show about 620,000 distinct CDR3 sequences, with 16% seen just once and around a sixth held by the top ten. The sample also formed part of further work on T cells in Graves' hyperthyroidism and ophthalmopathy.

The specimen comprised peripheral blood mononuclear cells (PBMCs), sampled at new diagnosis, from a patient treated with antithyroid drugs. These receptors came from a woman under 40 with Graves disease. Both conserved end residues are part of each CDR3. D genes are given only for firm matches. Clone size is not always given. Where it is, it says once, few, many or a class for expanded clones.

clone size	D gene	J gene	V gene	CDR3 protein	CDR3 DNA
few	.	TRBJ2-2	TRBV19	CASSSMTGELFF	TGTGCCAGTAGTTCCATGACCGGGGAGCTGTTTTTT
many	TRBD2	TRBJ2-7	TRBV20-1	CSASGDRLTSGPSYEQYF	TGCAGTGCTAGTGGGGACAGATTGACTAGCGGGCCCTCCTACGAGCAGTACTTC
many	TRBD1	TRBJ2-3	TRBV28	CASSGQGRDTQYF	TGTGCCAGCAGCGGACAGGGGAGAGATACGCAGTATTTT
few	.	TRBJ2-1	TRBV24-1	CATSDLFGGNEQFF	TGTGCCACCAGTGATTTATTCGGGGGCAATGAGCAGTTCTTC
many	.	TRBJ2-1	TRBV28	CAIFRSSYNEQFF	TGTGCCATCTTCAGGAGCTCCTACAATGAGCAGTTCTTC
many	TRBD1	TRBJ2-1	TRBV27	CASSFNRDSPNNEQFF	TGTGCCAGCAGTTTTAACCGGGACAGTCCCAACAATGAGCAGTTCTTC
many	TRBD1	TRBJ2-7	TRBV28	CASSLAGTVFYEQYF	TGTGCCAGCAGTTTGGCCGGGACAGTGTTCTACGAGCAGTACTTC
many	.	TRBJ1-5	TRBV28	CASRGNQPQHF	TGTGCCAGCAGGGGGAATCAGCCCCAGCATTTT
.	TRBD2	TRBJ2-4	TRBV29-1	CSVEGTSGNIQYF	TGCAGCGTTGAAGGGACTAGCGGAAACATTCAGTACTTC
few	.	TRBJ1-4	TRBV14	CASSDQLGPNEKLFF	TGTGCCAGCAGCGACCAGCTAGGACCAAATGAAAAACTGTTTTTT
many	TRBD2	TRBJ2-5	TRBV2	CASAERTSGSETQYF	TGTGCCAGCGCCGAAAGGACTAGCGGGTCAGAGACCCAGTACTTC
many	TRBD1	TRBJ2-7	TRBV12-3/TRBV12-4	CASSLRGTGWYEQYF	TGTGCCAGCAGTTTACGGGGGACAGGGTGGTACGAGCAGTACTTC
many	.	TRBJ2-1	TRBV27	CASSLFKREVGYNEQFF	TGTGCCAGCAGTTTATTTAAAAGGGAAGTGGGCTACAATGAGCAGTTCTTC
many	.	TRBJ1-5	TRBV24-1	CATSDHTGSGNQPQHF	TGTGCCACCAGTGATCACACAGGGTCTGGGAATCAGCCCCAGCATTTT
.	.	TRBJ2-7	TRBV10-2	CASSDHGSSYEQYF	TGCGCCAGCAGTGATCACGGAAGCTCCTACGAGCAGTACTTC
.	.	TRBJ2-1	TRBV4-2	CASSPVWQGAYNEQFF	TGTGCCAGCAGCCCAGTGTGGCAGGGAGCCTACAATGAGCAGTTCTTC
.	.	TRBJ2-5	TRBV9	CASSAEGTYQETQYF	TGTGCCAGCAGCGCCGAGGGAACGTACCAAGAGACCCAGTACTTC
.	.	TRBJ1-5	TRBV6-1	CALMRGARQPQHF	TGTGCCCTCATGAGAGGGGCGCGACAGCCCCAGCATTTT
.	.	TRBJ2-6	TRBV29-1	CSVETTGRTGANVLTF	TGCAGCGTTGAAACTACAGGCCGAACTGGGGCCAACGTCCTGACTTTC
many	.	TRBJ1-5	TRBV5-5	CASSLADYLTNSNQPQHF	TGTGCCAGCAGCTTGGCCGATTATCTAACGAACAGCAATCAGCCCCAGCATTTT
.	TRBD2	TRBJ2-7	TRBV6-5	CASSYSGGRAHEQYF	TGTGCCAGCAGTTACTCCGGCGGGAGGGCCCACGAGCAGTACTTC
few	.	TRBJ2-7	TRBV20-1	CSAGPTYEQYF	TGCAGTGCCGGGCCGACCTACGAGCAGTACTTC
.	TRBD2	TRBJ2-2	TRBV3-1	CASSQVAGNTGELFF	TGTGCCAGCAGCCAAGTAGCGGGGAACACCGGGGAGCTGTTTTTT
.	TRBD2	TRBJ2-4	TRBV20-1	CSAREYGGEAKNIQYF	TGCAGTGCTAGAGAGTATGGGGGGGAGGCCAAAAACATTCAGTACTTC
many	.	TRBJ1-2	TRBV2	CASRAFNYGYTF	TGTGCCAGCAGGGCTTTTAACTATGGCTACACCTTC
.	.	TRBJ2-2	TRBV27	CASSLSWGWTGELFF	TGTGCCAGCAGTTTATCCTGGGGTTGGACCGGGGAGCTGTTTTTT
.	TRBD1	TRBJ1-6	TRBV7-9	CASGSQGTNSPLHF	TGTGCCAGCGGCTCACAGGGGACTAATTCACCCCTCCACTTT
.	TRBD2	TRBJ2-2	TRBV7-3	CASSSPAGGGPAINTGELFF	TGTGCCAGCAGCTCCCCGGCCGGGGGGGGGCCCGCAATTAACACCGGGGAGCTGTTTTTT
.	.	TRBJ2-7	TRBV2	CASSEMVTYEQYF	TGTGCCAGCAGTGAAATGGTGACCTACGAGCAGTACTTC
.	.	TRBJ2-7	TRBV7-9	CASSPREIHGEQYF	TGTGCCAGCAGCCCACGCGAGATCCATGGCGAGCAGTACTTC
many	.	TRBJ1-3	TRBV6-5	CASSSSSNSGNTIYF	.
many	.	TRBJ2-3	TRBV7-9	CATLSRGATDTQYF	TGTGCCACCTTATCTCGCGGAGCCACAGATACGCAGTATTTT
many	TRBD2	TRBJ2-1	TRBV2	CASRPGGRGEQFF	TGTGCCAGCAGACCGGGAGGGCGGGGTGAGCAGTTCTTC
few	.	TRBJ2-6	TRBV7-3	CASSPYNGANVLTF	TGTGCCAGCAGCCCATACAACGGGGCCAACGTCCTGACTTTC
.	TRBD1	TRBJ2-5	TRBV12-3/TRBV12-4	CASSSGRWGDREETQYF	TGTGCCAGCAGTTCGGGTCGATGGGGGGACAGGGAAGAGACCCAGTACTTC
many	.	TRBJ2-7	TRBV15	CATSRPFSPGRSSYEQYF	TGTGCCACCAGCAGACCCTTTTCCCCGGGCCGGAGCTCCTACGAGCAGTACTTC
many	.	TRBJ1-4	TRBV5-1	CASSLGQNNEKLFF	TGCGCCAGCAGCTTGGGACAAAATAATGAAAAACTGTTTTTT